The 27 T cell receptor beta chains in this list originate from one sample, sequenced in a study of OX40 agonist ivuxolimab in advanced cancers. Libraries were prepared by immunoSEQ multiplex PCR; TCRdb keeps only in-frame clonotypes and omits some of them. In the table there are 60,000 to 70,000 clones, about 90% of which are singletons. Sample: CD4+ or CD8+ T cells sorted from blood, taken in a trial of the OX40 agonist ivuxolimab. These receptors originate from an adult with an advanced solid tumor such as melanoma, head and neck, liver or kidney cancer.

This clone was seen a single time. V is TRBV5-6 and J is TRBJ1-6; no clear D. Trimming pared 4 bases from V and 0 bases from J, leaving 8 bases between. Germline lookup yields CDR1 SGHDT and CDR2 YYEEEE. CDR3 length: 15 residues. CDR3 bases: TGTGCCAGCAGCGGGAGTAGCTCCTATAATTCACCCCTCCACTTT. It specifies CASSGSSSYNSPLHF.

This chain joins TRBV7-9 and TRBJ1-5; tentatively, D is TRBD1 (6 bases). V was shortened by 1 base and J by 7 bases, with 17 bases between the two germline ends. Germline assignment: CDR1 SEHNR and CDR2 FQNEAQ (reference sequence). The CDR3 has 16 amino acids. CDR3 residues: CASSLEWGGAWQPQHF. The DNA for the CDR3 is TGTGCCAGCAGCTTAGAATGGGGGGGGGCTTGGCAGCCCCAGCATTTT.

This sequence joins TRBV6-5 and TRBJ2-5, with D unresolved. V lost 0 bases, J lost 7 bases, and 12 bases lay in between. Germline CDR1 MNHEY, CDR2 SVGAGI. The CDR3 totals 14 residues. CDR3 protein: CASSYSIPGGTQYF. The CDR3 DNA reads TGTGCCAGCAGTTACTCGATTCCGGGCGGGACCCAGTACTTC.

The rearrangement uses TRBV4-3 and TRBJ2-5; D may be TRBD2 (6 bases). Germline V gene data show CDR1 as LGHNA and CDR2 as YSLEER. This CDR3 has 16 amino acids. V lost 4 bases, J lost 4 bases, and 19 bases lay in between. The DNA of the CDR3 is TGCGCCAGCAGCCGAGACCTAGCGACCGAGGGAGAGACCCAGTACTTC. It is translated as CASSRDLATEGETQYF.

The V gene is TRBV30, the J gene TRBJ2-2; 7 bases agree with TRBD1. Germline V gene sequence: CDR1 GTSNPN, CDR2 SVGIG (reference sequence). Trimming removed 2 bases from V and 1 base from J; junction bases left unmatched: 4. The CDR3 has 15 amino acids. The CDR3 loop is CAWSFRQGNTGELFF. For the CDR3, the DNA is TGTGCCTGGAGTTTCAGACAGGGGAACACCGGGGAGCTGTTTTTT.

This rearrangement joins TRBV7-2 to TRBJ1-1; 10 bases fit TRBD1. Germline CDR1 and CDR2: SGHTA and FQGNSA. There are 15 residues in the CDR3. Unmatched junction bases numbered 7, after V lost 5 bases and J lost 4 bases. The CDR3 DNA is TGTGCCAGCAGCCCATGGACAGGGGGGGTCACTGAAGCTTTCTTT. It yields the protein CASSPWTGGVTEAFF.

The chain links TRBV28 to TRBJ1-4; no firm D call. The CDR3 loop spans 12 amino acids. V lost 6 bases and J lost 10, with 12 bases in between. The V gene's germline CDR1 is MDHEN and CDR2 SYDVKM. CDR3 protein: CASRETVGKLFF. The DNA of the CDR3 is TGTGCCAGCAGGGAGACGGTCGGAAAACTGTTTTTT.

The rearrangement joins TRBV19 to TRBJ2-6; tentatively, D is TRBD2 (5 bases). CDR1 and CDR2 from the germline V gene are LNHDA and SQIVND (reference sequence). V lost 5 bases and J lost 4, with 9 bases in between. The CDR3 is 14 amino acids. CDR3 bases: TGTGCCAGTAGTCTCCCTAGCGGGGCCAACGTCCTGACTTTC. It codes for CASSLPSGANVLTF.

This clone has just one count. The V gene is TRBV19, the J gene TRBJ2-1; TRBD2 matches 7 bases. J lost 3 bases, V lost 6 bases, and 5 bases had no gene match. Per germline, CDR1 LNHDA and CDR2 SQIVND (reference sequence). The CDR3 extends over 14 amino acids. The CDR3 DNA reads as TGTGCCAGTAGAAGAGCTAGCGGCTACAATGAGCAGTTCTTC. This codes for CASRRASGYNEQFF.

The rearrangement links TRBV19 to TRBJ1-4, with TRBD1 as a possible D gene (6 bases). In germline, CDR1 is LNHDA, CDR2 SQIVND (reference sequence). CDR3 length equals 13 residues. V shed 9 bases and J shed 7 bases, with 15 bases lying between them. Written as DNA, the CDR3 is TGTGCCAGCCTCGAGGCGGGGGCTGAAAAACTGTTTTTT. Protein: CASLEAGAEKLFF.

The CDR3 nucleotides read TGTGCCAGCAACCCCGGGGGTTTGGGCAATCAGCCCCAGCATTTT. Residues: CASNPGGLGNQPQHF. The rearrangement links TRBV27 to TRBJ1-5, with D perhaps matching TRBD1 (5 bases). CDR3 size: 15 residues. The V end was cut by 7 bases, the J end by 2 bases, with 15 bases between. CDR1 is MNHEY, CDR2 SMNVEV, per germline (reference sequence).

The chain recombines TRBV7-2 with TRBJ2-1, with D possibly being TRBD2 (5 bases). CDR3 size: 14 residues. In germline, CDR1 is SGHTA, CDR2 FQGNSA. The V gene lost 1 base and the J gene lost 9 bases, with 13 bases spanning the gap. The chain's CDR3 is CASSLGTSRGEQFF. The CDR3 DNA reads as TGTGCCAGCAGCTTAGGGACTTCTCGGGGTGAGCAGTTCTTC.

The rearrangement uses TRBV10-3 and TRBJ1-4, with TRBD1 matching over 7 bases. CDR3 length: 14 amino acids. The junction had 7 bases not matched to a gene; V was cut back by 10 bases and J by 2 bases. Germline CDR1 reads ENHRY; CDR2 reads SYGVKD. This chain's CDR3 is CATRQGDTNEKLFF. In DNA, the CDR3 is TGTGCCACCCGACAGGGTGATACTAATGAAAAACTGTTTTTT.

The CDR3 sequence is CASSLGTGGTYEQYF. CDR3 nucleotides: TGTGCCAGCAGCCTCGGGACAGGGGGCACGTACGAGCAGTACTTC. The V gene is TRBV5-4, the J gene TRBJ2-7, with 12 bases lining up with TRBD1. This CDR3 comprises 15 residues. The ends lost 4 bases at V and 4 bases at J; junction bases unmatched: 6. Germline CDR1 SGHNT, CDR2 YYREEE (reference sequence).

The chain links TRBV2 to TRBJ2-5; 8 bases line up with TRBD1. V was pared by 7 bases and J by 5 bases, with 9 bases of the junction left unmatched. Germline V gives CDR1 SNHLY, CDR2 FYNNEI. The CDR3 length is 14 residues. CDR3 sequence: CASTPLQGGETQYF. In nucleotides, the CDR3 is TGTGCCAGCACCCCCTTACAGGGGGGCGAGACCCAGTACTTC.

The rearrangement joins TRBV9 to TRBJ2-1; D possibly corresponds to TRBD1 (5 bases). The germline V gene has CDR1 SGDLS and CDR2 YYNGEE. V lost 0 bases and J lost 10, with 8 bases in between. The CDR3 sequence is 12 residues long. In DNA form, the CDR3 reads TGTGCCAGCAGCGTAGGGGGCGAAGAGCAGTTCTTC. Encoded protein: CASSVGGEEQFF. The full variable domain, completed using reference TRBV9 and TRBJ2-1, is DSGVTQTPKHLITATGQRVTLRCSPRSGDLSVYWYQQSLDQGLQFLIQYYNGEERAKGNILERFSAQQFPDLHSELNLSSLELGDSALYFCASSVGGEEQFFGPGTRLTVL.

V is TRBV7-9 and J is TRBJ2-3, with 8 bases fitting TRBD1. The V segment lost 4 bases and the J segment 3 bases; nucleotides outside the gene matches: 3. The germline V gene encodes CDR1 SEHNR and CDR2 FQNEAQ (reference sequence). The CDR3 is 14 residues long. CDR3 residues: CASSSRTGTDTQYF. CDR3 nucleotides: TGTGCCAGCAGCTCACGGACAGGGACAGATACGCAGTATTTT.

The chain recombines TRBV15 with TRBJ2-6, with a tentative D call TRBD1 (5 bases). Germline CDR1 reads LNHNV; CDR2 reads YYDKDF (reference sequence). The CDR3 is made up of 15 amino acids. V was cut by 3 bases and J by 1 base, with 7 bases left in between. In nucleotides, the CDR3 is TGTGCCACCAGCAGCCGGACATCTGGGGCCAACGTCCTGACTTTC. Residues: CATSSRTSGANVLTF.

Regarding this clone: Germline is not matched at one junction end, which may reflect a read error. The rearrangement joins TRBV2 to TRBJ2-5; the match to TRBD2 covers 10 bases. The CDR3 contains 16 residues. The germline CDR1 and CDR2 sequences are SNHLY and FYNNEI. As DNA, the CDR3 is TGTGCCAGCAGCGAAGCGGGCAGCGGGAGGGGCGAGACCCAGTACTTC. This sequence encodes CASSEAGSGRGETQYF.

In its sample, this clone was seen a few times. The V gene is TRBV5-5, the J gene TRBJ1-1; D remains unclear. Trimming stripped 2 bases from V and 1 base from J, with 12 bases between. The CDR3 extends over 15 amino acids. The germline gives CDR1 SGHKS, CDR2 YYEKEE (reference sequence). The CDR3 loop is CASSFRPDTNTEAFF. The CDR3 DNA sequence: TGTGCCAGCAGCTTCCGACCGGATACGAACACTGAAGCTTTCTTT.

This clone came up once. V and J are TRBV7-2 and TRBJ2-5; D gene unclear. The CDR3 is 14 amino acids. The germline V gene has CDR1 SGHTA and CDR2 FQGNSA. Deletions cut 1 base from V and 1 base from J, with 7 bases between. CDR3 sequence (DNA): TGTGCCAGCAGCTTAGGAGGAACCCAAGAGACCCAGTACTTC. Amino acids: CASSLGGTQETQYF.

The V gene is TRBV15, the J gene TRBJ1-3, with D possibly being TRBD1 (5 bases). The CDR3 loop spans 16 amino acids. With 5 bases removed from V and 3 bases from J, the gap between germline ends came to 17 bases. The V gene's germline CDR1 is LNHNV and CDR2 YYDKDF (reference sequence). CDR3 coding DNA: TGTGCCACCAGCGGGACCGGGACTCCAGGTGGAAACACCATATATTTT. It encodes CATSGTGTPGGNTIYF.

V usage is TRBV7-2 and J usage is TRBJ2-6; D not certain. The CDR3 has 14 amino acids. CDR1 SGHTA and CDR2 FQGNSA come from the germline V gene. V shed 4 bases and J shed 6 bases, with 10 bases lying between them. The CDR3 DNA is TGTGCCAGCAGCTATAGACCCCAGGCCAACGTCCTGACTTTC. It is translated as CASSYRPQANVLTF.

The V call is TRBV7-2, the J call TRBJ2-7, with a possible D match to TRBD1 (5 bases). The CDR3 runs to 15 residues. CDR1 is SGHTA and CDR2 is FQGNSA in the germline V gene. V lost 1 base to trimming and J lost 2 bases, with 12 bases between them. CDR3 sequence (DNA): TGTGCCAGCAGCTTAGTACAGGTCCTGACCTACGAGCAGTACTTC. It specifies CASSLVQVLTYEQYF.

The chain couples TRBV16 to TRBJ2-5, with D unresolved. V lost 0 bases and J lost 5, with 7 bases in between. The CDR3 is made up of 13 amino acids. Germline V gives CDR1 KGHSY, CDR2 FQNENV. Here the CDR3 DNA reads TGTGCCAGCAGCCAATCGGCGGTCGAGACCCAGTACTTC. Its protein product is CASSQSAVETQYF.

The chain joins TRBV5-1 to TRBJ2-7; 9 bases line up with TRBD2. The germline CDR1 and CDR2 sequences are SGHRS and YFSETQ. CDR3 length equals 15 residues. The V segment lost 0 bases and the J segment 7 bases; nucleotides outside the gene matches: 8. This chain's CDR3 is CASSLGASGTYEQYF. DNA for the CDR3: TGCGCCAGCAGCTTGGGTGCTAGCGGGACTTATGAGCAGTACTTC.

J is TRBJ1-6 and V is TRBV15; a weak D match, TRBD1 (6 bases). V lost 0 bases and J lost 7, with 13 bases in between. From germline, CDR1 is LNHNV and CDR2 YYDKDF (reference sequence). This CDR3 spans 16 amino acids. CDR3: CATSRDKGGRNSPLHF. In nucleotides, the CDR3 is TGTGCCACCAGCAGAGACAAAGGGGGAAGAAATTCACCCCTCCACTTT.